Listed here is a single TCR beta chain. Participants were aged about 18 to 100 years from some 24 US areas. Among Cohort 3 donors, those recovered had two negative PCRs, clearance, or symptom resolution. There are 16 residues in the CDR3. V trimming: 4 bases; J trimming: 0 bases; junction bases outside the gene matches: 5. Germline CDR1 is LGHDT and CDR2 is YNNKEL (reference sequence). This sample is part of a study of blood T cell repertoires in COVID-19. Study at large: Samples representing acute and convalescent COVID-19 were sourced from the United States, Italy and Spain.

Here immunoSEQ multiplex PCR was the method, and the copy in TCRdb shows in-frame clones only, minus some. The sample has 200,000 to 250,000 clones, 88% seen once. This chain uses TRBV3-1 (or the pseudogene TRBV3-2) with TRBJ1-1; 10 bases are shared with TRBD1. The sequence derives from a woman aged 25 to 39 who had recovered from COVID-19. The sample consisted of PBMCs or T cells enriched from blood (not recorded which). CDR3 nucleotides: TGTGCCAGCAGCCGGACAGGGGGAGATTTGAACACTGAAGCTTTCTTT. Its translation: CASSRTGGDLNTEAFF.